The 9 T cell receptor beta chains below all came from one sample that was sequenced in a study of PD-L1 blockade in urothelial cancer. Using immunoSEQ multiplex PCR, the repertoire was profiled, and TCRdb retains in-frame clones only, with some absent. The data show tens of thousands of clones, about 80% seen once. Sequenced material: PBMCs, taken around atezolizumab (anti-PD-L1) treatment. The receptors shown here come from a man aged 65 to 79 with urothelial cancer.

The chain is built from TRBV7-9 and TRBJ2-7, with 8 bases matching TRBD1. The CDR3 covers 15 residues. Trimming took 4 bases from V and 0 from J; bases not matched to a gene: 5. Germline CDR1 is SEHNR and CDR2 is FQNEAQ (reference sequence). Here the CDR3 DNA reads TGTGCCAGCAGCTCGTACAGGGGGAGCTCCTACGAGCAGTACTTC. This encodes CASSSYRGSSYEQYF.

The genes are TRBV20-1 and TRBJ2-1; D possibly corresponds to TRBD1 (5 bases). The CDR3 is 11 amino acids. Germline V gene sequence: CDR1 DFQATT, CDR2 SNEGSKA (reference sequence). V was cut by 1 base and J by 12 bases, with 10 bases left in between. CDR3 sequence reads: CSARGDSGQFF. CDR3 nucleotides: TGCAGTGCTAGAGGTGACAGTGGGCAGTTCTTC.

V usage is TRBV2 and J usage is TRBJ2-7; 7 bases align to TRBD1. This CDR3 comprises 14 residues. Germline V CDR1 and CDR2: SNHLY, FYNNEI. Losses at the gene ends were 8 bases for V and 5 bases for J; bases not matched to a gene: 12. The CDR3 coding sequence is TGTGCCAGCCTCTCCTCCGGGACAGTTAACGAGCAGTACTTC. Its translation: CASLSSGTVNEQYF.

This clone was recorded a few times. The chain is built from TRBV9 and TRBJ1-2, with D tentatively TRBD1 (5 bases). The CDR3 is 16 amino acids. CDR1 and CDR2 (germline): SGDLS, YYNGEE. Trimming cost V 0 bases and J 3 bases, with 15 bases left between them. The CDR3 loop is CASSVDQGKGDYGYTF. CDR3 sequence (DNA): TGTGCCAGCAGCGTAGATCAGGGAAAGGGCGACTATGGCTACACCTTC. Full variable domain (missing parts from reference TRBV9 and TRBJ1-2): DSGVTQTPKHLITATGQRVTLRCSPRSGDLSVYWYQQSLDQGLQFLIQYYNGEERAKGNILERFSAQQFPDLHSELNLSSLELGDSALYFCASSVDQGKGDYGYTFGSGTRLTVV.

The chain joins TRBV19 to TRBJ1-1; TRBD1 is a possible D gene (5 bases). The CDR3 spans 15 residues. Trimming removed 1 base from V and 6 bases from J, with 15 bases in between. Germline CDR1 LNHDA, CDR2 SQIVND (reference sequence). This CDR3 reads CASSIGTGAFPEAFF. The CDR3, as DNA: TGTGCCAGTAGTATAGGTACTGGGGCTTTCCCTGAAGCTTTCTTT.

The chain is built from TRBV9 and TRBJ1-2; 12 nucleotides line up with TRBD1. CDR3 size: 17 residues. The germline V gene encodes CDR1 SGDLS and CDR2 YYNGEE. V was clipped by 0 bases and J by 7 bases; unmatched bases: 10. The CDR3 here is CASSVATGQGAEGGYTF. CDR3 bases: TGTGCCAGCAGCGTAGCTACGGGACAGGGGGCCGAGGGTGGCTACACCTTC.

The chain carries TRBV5-1 and TRBJ1-1; 7 nucleotides line up with TRBD1. Germline V gene lookup returns CDR1 SGHRS and CDR2 YFSETQ. This CDR3 contains 15 residues. V lost 4 bases and J lost 6; bases outside the gene matches: 12. DNA for the CDR3: TGCGCCAGCAGCACGGGACAGACCTGGGGGGCTGAAGCTTTCTTT. Protein product: CASSTGQTWGAEAFF. The full variable domain, in which reference TRBV5-1 and TRBJ1-1 provide the parts outside the CDR3, is KAGVTQTPRYLIKTRGQQVTLSCSPISGHRSVSWYQQTPGQGLQFLFEYFSETQRNKGNFPGRFSGRQFSNSRSEMNVSTLELGDSALYLCASSTGQTWGAEAFFGQGTRLTVV.

The chain employs TRBV7-9 and TRBJ2-5; TRBD2 is a possible D gene (5 bases). Germline V CDR1 and CDR2: SEHNR, FQNEAQ (reference sequence). There are 15 residues in the CDR3. Trimming stripped 5 bases from V and 3 bases from J, with 16 bases between. The CDR3 reads CASSPGATEEETQYF. The CDR3, as DNA: TGTGCCAGCAGCCCAGGAGCGACGGAGGAAGAGACCCAGTACTTC.

In this sample, this clone turned up many times. V is TRBV28 and J is TRBJ2-1; 14 nucleotides align to TRBD2. V shed 10 bases, J shed 8 bases, and the junction held 10 bases outside the gene matches. The CDR3 has 15 amino acids. The germline CDR1 and CDR2 sequences are MDHEN and SYDVKM. The CDR3 sequence: CATSRTSGRIDEQFF. Here the CDR3 DNA reads TGTGCCACCTCCAGGACTAGCGGGAGGATTGATGAGCAGTTCTTC.